This T cell receptor (beta chain) emerged from a study of siplizumab effects on memory and regulatory T cells. Study-wide results and limits: Researchers did not confirm the suppressive function of proliferating Tregs from siplizumab cultures.

Trimming pared 4 bases from V and 8 bases from J, leaving 14 bases between. Germline V CDR1 and CDR2: WNHNN, SYGVQD (reference sequence). This CDR3 comprises 13 residues. Here immunoSEQ multiplex PCR was the method, and the copy in TCRdb shows in-frame clones only, minus some. This sample yields around 100,000 clones, of which about 93% are seen a single time; around 0.31% belongs to the top ten. On this clone itself: Its target is not known.

The TCR originated in a human donor in good health. The chain joins TRBV10-1 to TRBJ1-2; a possible D gene is TRBD1 (5 bases). The source material was non-Treg CD4+ T cells sorted from blood. As DNA, the CDR3 is TGCGCCAGCAGTGGCCCGACAGTAGACGGCTACACCTTC. Translated, it gives CASSGPTVDGYTF.